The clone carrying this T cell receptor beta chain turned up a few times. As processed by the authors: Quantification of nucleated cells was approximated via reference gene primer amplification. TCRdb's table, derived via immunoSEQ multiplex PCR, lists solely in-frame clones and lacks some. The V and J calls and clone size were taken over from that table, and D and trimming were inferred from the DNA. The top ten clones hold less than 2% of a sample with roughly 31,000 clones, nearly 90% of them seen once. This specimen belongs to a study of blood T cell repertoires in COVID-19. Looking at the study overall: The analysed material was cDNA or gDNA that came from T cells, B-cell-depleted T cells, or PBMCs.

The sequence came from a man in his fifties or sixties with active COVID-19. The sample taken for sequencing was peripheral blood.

In nucleotides, the CDR3 is TGTGCCAGCAGGGACCCAGGGGCCCACAATGAGCAGTTCTTC. It is translated as CASRDPGAHNEQFF. This chain uses TRBV7-3 with TRBJ2-1, with D possibly TRBD1 on 6 matching bases. The CDR3 contains 14 residues. Between the trimmed V and J ends, which lost 6 bases and 5 bases, there was a span of 14 bases. Germline-derived CDR1 and CDR2 are SGHTA and FQGTGA.